This T cell receptor beta chain was sequenced in a study of blood T cell repertoires in COVID-19 (dated by TCRdb to 2020 to 2021). Regarding the study in general: Samples covering the acute and convalescent phases of COVID-19 were provided by collaborators in the United States, Italy and Spain. Deeply sampled blood TCRbeta repertoires from subjects exposed to, actively infected with, or recovered from COVID-19 were included in the dataset. HLA class I and class II types, where available, came from metadata supplied by the sample provider rather than from assay-based typing. The samples were drawn from two sources: the first 160 participants of the ongoing ImmuneRACE study, and some 1,300 subjects contributed by 6 global collaborators. The repertoires were released in a freely available public database intended as a resource for research on the immune response to SARS-CoV-2. The sample metadata nearly always contained a de-identified subject ID, COVID-19 status, age in years and sex. The prospective study material was composed of cDNA or gDNA derived from T cells, B-cell-depleted T cells, or PBMCs.

This clone was picked up a small number of times. Its antigen remains undetermined. Per-nucleotide qualities are absent, and no much larger clonotype sits a single base away. Paper-wide results and their limitations: The amount of clinical and demographic metadata varied by source and participant and was provided uncurated.

In the germline V gene, CDR1 corresponds to MNHNS and CDR2 to SASEGT. The CDR3, cysteine through phenylalanine, is 16 amino acids long. CDR3 DNA is the only sequence kept; it has 48 bases, read in frame from the first base. A distance of 14 bases separates the germline ends of V and J, which lose 0 bases and 2 bases respectively. The immunoSEQ Assay, a bias-controlled multiplex PCR, was used to amplify TCRbeta CDR3 regions from genomic DNA. As for the authors' bioinformatics: Within the assay, amplification of reference gene primers was used to estimate how many nucleated cells each sample contained. To quantify the absolute abundance of each unique TCRbeta CDR3 rearrangement, sequence reads were collapsed and filtered. Productive Simpson clonality was computed per sample as the square root of Simpson's diversity index over productive rearrangements. TCRdb took this table from immuneACCESS and kept in-frame rearrangements with V and J called. Such tables lack part of the clones; where checked against another copy, unresolved V genes explain under half of the gap, and the rest is unexplained. V and J calls and clone size are copied from that table; D and trimming were computed from the DNA. Present in this sample are some 200,000 clones, 80% of which were seen just once. 6% to 7.5% of the sample rests with the top ten.

Participants in the prospective study were enrolled through a virtual design, were aged about 18 to 100 years, and lived in 24 United States geographic areas. Cohort assignment in the prospective study relied on participant-reported clinical history from a screening survey and a study questionnaire. Mobile phlebotomists in the prospective study collected whole blood, serum and a nasopharyngeal or oropharyngeal swab from every participant. Additional blood draws and questionnaires over an approximately two-month period could optionally be provided by prospective study participants. Prospective study blood samples were shipped either frozen or at room temperature before DNA extraction.

Specimen: PBMCs or T cells enriched from blood (not recorded which). The V and J segments used are TRBV6-1 and TRBJ2-7; a tentative D call is TRBD1 (6 bases match). The sequence derives from a woman aged 40 to 49 with acute COVID-19. CDR3 protein: CASSEAAGVLPYEQYF. The DNA is TGTGCCAGCAGTGAAGCGGCAGGGGTTCTACCCTACGAGCAGTACTTC.